One and the same sample provided the 22 T cell receptor beta chains below, sequenced in a study of blood T cells in healthy people across ages. Combining a sample-barcoded 5' primer with a J-beta primer mix, a second PCR ran for roughly 7 to 12 cycles. One entry per CDR3 protein, called by TCRdb with MiXCR from the 5' RACE reads. The profile shows 500,000 to 600,000 distinct CDR3 sequences, approximately 30% of them singletons. The sequencing sample was made of blood. The receptors were gathered from a woman in her 70s in good health.

The chain recombines TRBV13 with TRBJ2-5, with 7 bases aligning to TRBD2. Germline V lookup: CDR1 PRHDT, CDR2 FYEKMQ (reference sequence). The length of the CDR3 is 16 residues. J gave up 0 bases and V 6 bases, and 10 bases lay outside the gene matches. The CDR3 bases are TGTGCCAGCAGTCCTGGATCCGGGGGGAACCAAGAGACCCAGTACTTC. Translated: CASSPGSGGNQETQYF.

This clonotype came up a few times. The chain carries TRBV4-3 and TRBJ1-2, with a possible D match to TRBD1 (6 bases). Trimming took off 0 bases at V and 8 bases at J, with 16 bases between the two ends. The CDR3 extends over 15 amino acids. Germline values: CDR1 LGHNA, CDR2 YSLEER. The CDR3, as DNA: TGCGCCAGCAGCCAAGATCCGGCAGGGGCACGGGGCTACACCTTC. Protein sequence: CASSQDPAGARGYTF.

About this clonotype: One end of the junction fails to match germline, which may point to a read error. This chain joins TRBV27 and TRBJ2-7; D is possibly TRBD1 (5 bases). This CDR3 comprises 13 residues. Germline loops: CDR1 MNHEY, CDR2 SMNVEV (reference sequence). This chain's CDR3 is CAGSLQGAYEQYF. In DNA form, the CDR3 reads TGTGCCGGCAGTTTGCAGGGTGCCTACGAGCAGTACTTC.

This clonotype was seen only a few times. The chain uses TRBV2 and TRBJ1-4; D is undetermined. The germline V gene has CDR1 SNHLY and CDR2 FYNNEI. The V gene lost 6 bases and the J gene lost 5 bases, with 7 bases spanning the gap. The CDR3 totals 12 residues. The CDR3 DNA is TGTGCCAGCAGGTGGGAGAATGAAAAACTGTTTTTT. Translation gives CASRWENEKLFF.

This clonotype was seen a handful of times. The J gene is TRBJ2-4, the V gene TRBV4-2, with 7 positions matching TRBD2. Germline V gene sequence: CDR1 LGHNA, CDR2 YNFKEQ. After removal of 4 bases from V and 5 bases from J, the junction contained 11 bases not matched to a gene. The CDR3 is 16 residues long. As DNA, the CDR3 is TGTGCCAGCAGCCCCCAAGTTTCTAGCGGTGAAAACATTCAGTACTTC. Amino acid sequence: CASSPQVSSGENIQYF.

V gene TRBV12-3 or TRBV12-4 combines with J gene TRBJ1-2; D not resolved. The germline V and J ends were trimmed by 7 bases and 1 base, with 10 bases remaining between them. The CDR3 runs to 13 residues. CDR3 sequence: CASTFQNNYGYTF. CDR3 bases: TGTGCCAGCACCTTCCAGAATAACTATGGCTACACCTTC.

The rearrangement links TRBV6-2 or TRBV6-3 to TRBJ2-7; 10 bases are a match to TRBD2. CDR1 MNHEY and CDR2 SVGEGT come from the germline V gene. The length of the CDR3 is 14 residues. The J segment lost 5 bases and the V segment lost 6 bases, leaving 7 bases of the junction unmatched. DNA of the CDR3: TGTGCCAGCAGGAGCGGGGGGGCGAAAAACGAGCAGTACTTC. The encoded protein is CASRSGGAKNEQYF.

The V gene is TRBV4-2, the J gene TRBJ2-1; unclear D gene. V lost 3 bases and J 7 bases, leaving 10 bases between the germline ends. In germline, CDR1 is LGHNA, CDR2 YNFKEQ. The CDR3 extends over 13 amino acids. The CDR3 here is CASSHPRYNEQFF. Written as DNA, the CDR3 is TGTGCCAGCAGCCATCCTCGGTATAATGAGCAGTTCTTC.

V usage is TRBV5-1 and J usage is TRBJ1-6, with D unresolved. This CDR3 spans 17 amino acids. Trimming removed 0 bases from V and 0 bases from J, with 10 bases in between. The germline gives CDR1 SGHRS, CDR2 YFSETQ. As DNA, the CDR3 is TGCGCCAGCAGCTTGGGGGCAGCAGGCTCCTATAATTCACCCCTCCACTTT. It codes for CASSLGAAGSYNSPLHF.

This rearrangement joins TRBV14 to TRBJ1-1; D possibly corresponds to TRBD1 (6 bases). Trimming stripped 2 bases from V and 4 bases from J, with 14 bases between. This CDR3 has 15 amino acids. Germline CDR1 SGHDN, CDR2 FVKESK. The CDR3 sequence is CASSQYWGARTEAFF. The CDR3 DNA sequence: TGTGCCAGCAGCCAATATTGGGGGGCGCGCACTGAAGCTTTCTTT.

This clonotype was recorded a few times. The J gene is TRBJ2-5, the V gene TRBV3-1, with 7 positions matching TRBD2. The CDR3 sequence is 14 residues long. J gave up 2 bases and V 7 bases, and 7 bases lay outside the gene matches. The germline CDR1 and CDR2 sequences are LGHDT and YNNKEL (reference sequence). CDR3 bases: TGTGCCAGCATGGGGCGAGCGGGGCAAGAGACCCAGTACTTC. Protein product: CASMGRAGQETQYF.

This clonotype has a handful of counts. At one end, the junction sequence differs from germline, possibly due to a read error. The V call is TRBV20-1, the J call TRBJ2-4; D remains ambiguous. CDR1 DFQATT and CDR2 SNEGSKA come from the germline V gene (reference sequence). This CDR3 is built from 11 residues. The CDR3 protein is CSAGDTNIQYF. For the CDR3, the DNA is TGCAGTGCTGGAGACACAAACATTCAGTACTTC.

This chain uses TRBV12-5 with TRBJ2-2; 8 bases match TRBD2. CDR3 length: 15 residues. Looked up from germline, CDR1 is LGHNT and CDR2 is FRNRAP. The ends lost 6 bases at V and 1 base at J; junction bases unmatched: 4. The CDR3 reads CASGRGGMNTGELFF. CDR3 coding DNA: TGTGCTAGTGGCCGGGGGGGTATGAACACCGGGGAGCTGTTTTTT.

A few counts support this clonotype. The chain couples TRBV12-3 or TRBV12-4 to TRBJ2-7; D uncertain. The germline V and J ends were trimmed by 3 bases and 2 bases, with 8 bases remaining between them. CDR3 length equals 13 residues. The CDR3 reads CASSLLGTYEQYF. DNA for the CDR3: TGTGCCAGCAGTTTGTTAGGGACCTACGAGCAGTACTTC.

This rearrangement joins TRBV5-5 to TRBJ1-1; D possibly corresponds to TRBD1 (5 bases). Germline-derived CDR1 and CDR2 are SGHKS and YYEKEE (reference sequence). Trimming removed 4 bases from V and 0 bases from J, with 10 bases in between. This CDR3 has 14 residues. In DNA, the CDR3 is TGTGCCAGCAGCGGCCTACAGGTGAACACTGAAGCTTTCTTT. Translating it yields CASSGLQVNTEAFF.

The V call is TRBV10-3, the J call TRBJ2-5, with D unclear. The germline CDR1 and CDR2 sequences are ENHRY and SYGVKD. The ends were cut back, 8 bases at V and 1 base at J, with 8 bases in the middle. The CDR3 is made up of 12 amino acids. The CDR3 bases are TGTGCCATCGGGGTCTCCCAAGAGACCCAGTACTTC. It is translated as CAIGVSQETQYF.

This clonotype occurred a few times. The chain is built from TRBV10-3 and TRBJ2-5, with TRBD2 identical over 7 bases. The J call may be incorrect, as the DNA end agrees better with TRBJ2-1. CDR1 ENHRY and CDR2 SYGVKD come from the germline V gene. The CDR3 extends over 13 amino acids. CDR3 residues: CAISDGRPSYQFF. CDR3 DNA sequence: TGTGCCATCAGTGACGGGAGGCCATCATATCAGTTCTTC.

The gene calls are TRBV29-1 and TRBJ1-1; tentatively, D is TRBD1 (5 bases). The germline V and J ends were trimmed by 1 base and 4 bases, with 19 bases remaining between them. CDR1 and CDR2 (germline): SQVTM, ANQGSEA. CDR3 length equals 16 residues. CDR3 nucleotide sequence: TGCAGCGTTGAAGGTACTCCGGGACCTAGGGGCACTGAAGCTTTCTTT. Encoded protein: CSVEGTPGPRGTEAFF.

The chain joins TRBV6-1 to TRBJ2-5; TRBD2 is a possible D gene (6 bases). The CDR3 is made up of 13 amino acids. Germline V lookup: CDR1 MNHNS, CDR2 SASEGT. V was clipped by 1 base and J by 4 bases, with 7 bases between them. Here the CDR3 DNA reads TGTGCCAGCAGTGAAGTCGGGGGAGAGACCCAGTACTTC. Residues: CASSEVGGETQYF.

This clonotype showed up just a few times. This chain links TRBV7-3 with TRBJ2-1, with TRBD1 identical over 10 bases. The CDR3 covers 16 residues. Germline assignment: CDR1 SGHTA and CDR2 FQGTGA. V was pared by 5 bases and J by 5 bases, with 9 bases of the junction left unmatched. The CDR3 sequence is CASSATGTGVHNEQFF. For the CDR3, the DNA is TGTGCCAGCAGCGCGACCGGGACAGGGGTACACAATGAGCAGTTCTTC.

This clonotype was counted a few times. V gene TRBV12-3 or TRBV12-4 combines with J gene TRBJ2-7; D remains unclear. The CDR3 runs 16 residues. Trimming took off 5 bases at V and 2 bases at J, with 19 bases between the two ends. The CDR3, as DNA: TGTGCCAGCAGTGTCCTTAGTGGGGTTTGGGCCTACGAGCAGTACTTC. Translated: CASSVLSGVWAYEQYF.

This clonotype has more than one count but fewer than ten. This chain uses TRBV3-1 with TRBJ1-1, with D possibly being TRBD1 (5 bases). Trimming left V 2 bases short and J 5 bases short, with 9 bases between. Per the germline V gene, CDR1 is LGHDT and CDR2 is YNNKEL (reference sequence). The CDR3 runs to 13 residues. This CDR3 is CASSQNHRTEAFF. The CDR3 DNA sequence: TGTGCCAGCAGCCAAAATCACAGGACTGAAGCTTTCTTT.